One and the same sample provided the 9 T cell receptor beta chains below, sequenced in a study of tumor-infiltrating lymphocytes in oesophageal squamous cell carcinoma. TCRdb recomputed calls from the PCR reads with MiXCR, one row per CDR3 protein. The table records 10,000 to 15,000 distinct CDR3 sequences, roughly 46% of them present only once. Sequencing input: normal esophageal tissue next to the tumor. These receptors came from a male donor with esophageal squamous cell carcinoma.

This chain joins TRBV28 and TRBJ2-5; possible D gene TRBD1, 6 bases. CDR3 length: 12 amino acids. Looked up from germline, CDR1 is MDHEN and CDR2 is SYDVKM. Trimming shortened V by 6 bases and J by 11 bases, and 16 bases separated the two germline ends. CDR3 sequence (DNA): TGTGCCAGCAGGGGACACACAGATACGCAGTACTTC. It specifies CASRGHTDTQYF.

At least ten counts were recorded for this clonotype. V is TRBV27 and J is TRBJ1-6; D is unclear. The germline V gene has CDR1 MNHEY and CDR2 SMNVEV (reference sequence). The CDR3 has 16 amino acids. With 5 bases removed from V and 2 bases from J, the gap between germline ends came to 13 bases. The CDR3 reads CASSPPGRTYNSPLHF. As DNA, the CDR3 is TGTGCCAGCAGTCCACCTGGACGGACCTATAATTCACCCCTCCACTTT.

J is TRBJ2-1 and V is TRBV6-6; the match to TRBD2 covers 12 bases. The J call may be incorrect, as the DNA end agrees better with TRBJ2-5. Germline V gene sequence: CDR1 MNHNY, CDR2 SVGAGI (reference sequence). The CDR3 totals 16 residues. The CDR3 nucleotides read TGTGCCAGCAGAAAACTAGCGGGGGGAAACCAAGAGACCCAGTACTTC. This gives the protein CASRKLAGGNQETQYF.

This clonotype was observed a handful of times. V is TRBV28 and J is TRBJ2-1; 11 positions match TRBD2. The germline V gene encodes CDR1 MDHEN and CDR2 SYDVKM. With 4 bases clipped from V and 9 bases from J, the junction kept 2 bases outside the gene matches. The CDR3 is made up of 13 amino acids. CDR3 in DNA: TGTGCCAGCAGTTGGGGGACTAGCGGTGAGCAGTTCTTC. Its translation: CASSWGTSGEQFF.

The chain employs TRBV7-4 and TRBJ2-7; weak D call: TRBD1 (6 bases). Germline V gene sequence: CDR1 SGHVT, CDR2 SQSDAQ. V was pared by 6 bases and J by 3 bases, with 9 bases between. This CDR3 is built from 12 residues. For the CDR3, the DNA is TGTGCCAGCAGATCGGACAGCTACGAGCAGTACTTC. Its protein product is CASRSDSYEQYF.

This clonotype was counted a few times. J is TRBJ2-3 and V is TRBV12-3 or TRBV12-4; a weak D match, TRBD2 (6 bases). Near its end, the DNA agrees better with TRBJ2-5, so the J call may be wrong. There are 15 residues in the CDR3. CDR3 region: CASTQGRTAQETQYF. CDR3 DNA sequence: TGTGCCAGCACCCAAGGGAGGACGGCCCAAGAGACCCAGTACTTC.

A few counts support this clonotype. Germline and junction disagree at one end, which may indicate a read error. The chain couples TRBV28 to TRBJ1-2, with unresolved D. Germline V gives CDR1 MDHEN, CDR2 SYDVKM. The CDR3 runs to 8 residues. CDR3 DNA: TGTGCCAGCAGTCCTACTAAATTC. This sequence encodes CASSPTKF.

The rearrangement uses TRBV7-8 and TRBJ2-6; D is undetermined. V lost 2 bases, J lost 3 bases, and 17 bases lay in between. Germline V gene lookup returns CDR1 SGHVS and CDR2 FQNEAQ. The CDR3 extends over 18 amino acids. The DNA for the CDR3 is TGTGCCAGCAGCTTACGACGGCTGGATTTTTGTGGGGCCAACGTCCTGACTTTC. Protein: CASSLRRLDFCGANVLTF.

This clonotype has only a few counts. V usage is TRBV6-6 and J usage is TRBJ2-7; no definite D call. The CDR3 has 11 residues. The germline gives CDR1 MNHNY, CDR2 SVGAGI (reference sequence). V was trimmed by 5 bases and J by 7 bases, leaving 9 bases between them. CDR3 DNA sequence: TGTGCCAGCAGTCTCGGCAATGAGCAGTACTTC. Protein sequence: CASSLGNEQYF.